Below are 18 T cell receptor beta chains sequenced from a single sample in a study of lymphopenia after photon versus proton radiotherapy (dated by TCRdb to about 2019). Receptor libraries were prepared by the immunoSEQ multiplex PCR assay. TCRdb took this table from immuneACCESS and kept in-frame rearrangements with V and J called. Such tables lack part of the clones; where checked against another copy, unresolved V genes explain under half of the gap, and the rest is unexplained. The table for this sample lists 65,000 to 90,000 clones; less than 95% of them were counted only once. The biggest ten clones account for around 2% of the sample. Sequencing was performed on peripheral blood, taken from a patient treated with photon-based radiotherapy. These receptors originate from a woman aged 40 to 50 with cholangiocarcinoma.

This sequence joins TRBV4-1 and TRBJ2-7; 12 bases are shared with TRBD2. V was clipped by 0 bases and J by 7 bases; unmatched bases: 19. From germline, CDR1 is MGHRA and CDR2 YSYEKL. CDR3 length equals 20 residues. CDR3 nucleotides: TGCGCCAGCAGCCAAGACGACCCTAGCGGGAGGGCCTTCCCCATCCTAGAGCAGTACTTC. This sequence encodes CASSQDDPSGRAFPILEQYF.

The chain employs TRBV7-3 and TRBJ2-1; TRBD2 aligns across 13 bases. The ends lost 5 bases at V and 4 bases at J; junction bases unmatched: 2. The CDR3 loop spans 15 amino acids. The germline V gene has CDR1 SGHTA and CDR2 FQGTGA. CDR3 region: CASSTGLAGYNEQFF. The CDR3 coding sequence is TGTGCCAGCAGCACGGGACTAGCGGGGTACAATGAGCAGTTCTTC.

The CDR3 spells CASSFGGGGNIGNQPQHF. The CDR3 DNA reads TGTGCCAGCAGTTTCGGCGGAGGGGGTAATATAGGCAATCAGCCCCAGCATTTT. The chain is built from TRBV7-9 and TRBJ1-5; D might be TRBD1 (6 bases). The V end was cut by 6 bases, the J end by 2 bases, with 23 bases between. Germline V gene sequence: CDR1 SEHNR, CDR2 FQNEAQ (reference sequence). The CDR3 covers 18 residues. Filled out from reference TRBV7-9 and TRBJ1-5, the complete variable domain reads DTGVSQNPRHKITKRGQNVTFRCDPISEHNRLYWYRQTLGQGPEFLTYFQNEAQLEKSRLLSDRFSAERPKGSFSTLEIQRTEQGDSAMYLCASSFGGGGNIGNQPQHFGDGTRLSIL.

CDR3 in DNA: TGTGCCAGCAGCCCGGGGGGAGGGTCGAACACTGAAGCTTTCTTT. Translating gives CASSPGGGSNTEAFF. The chain links TRBV9 to TRBJ1-1, with D possibly matching TRBD1 (5 bases). In germline, CDR1 is SGDLS, CDR2 YYNGEE. Trimming stripped 4 bases from V and 1 base from J, with 14 bases between. The CDR3 is 15 residues long.

The V call is TRBV6-1, the J call TRBJ2-7, with 8 bases identical to TRBD2. V was pared by 4 bases and J by 0 bases, with 5 bases of the junction left unmatched. CDR1 MNHNS and CDR2 SASEGT come from the germline V gene. The CDR3 runs to 15 residues. The CDR3 protein is CASSAGSGGSYEQYF. CDR3 nucleotides: TGTGCCAGCAGTGCCGGAAGCGGGGGCTCCTACGAGCAGTACTTC.

This chain joins TRBV15 and TRBJ2-5; D may be TRBD1 or TRBD2 (5 bases each). This CDR3 contains 14 residues. Per the germline V gene, CDR1 is LNHNV and CDR2 is YYDKDF (reference sequence). Trimming removed 5 bases at V and 0 bases at J, with 10 bases between. CDR3 nucleotides: TGTGCCACCAGCGTGGGACGGAACCAAGAGACCCAGTACTTC. As protein: CATSVGRNQETQYF.

The chain joins TRBV4-2 to TRBJ2-7; D may be TRBD2 (5 bases). CDR1 LGHNA and CDR2 YNFKEQ come from the germline V gene. CDR3 length: 11 amino acids. V was cut by 5 bases and J by 5 bases, with 7 bases left in between. This CDR3 reads CASSGRDEQYF. CDR3 in DNA: TGTGCCAGCAGCGGGCGGGACGAGCAGTACTTC.

This chain joins TRBV9 and TRBJ2-3; no firm D call. From germline, CDR1 is SGDLS and CDR2 YYNGEE. The CDR3 covers 17 residues. V was pared by 0 bases and J by 2 bases, with 16 bases between. The CDR3 here is CASSVGGNSGSTDTQYF. Written as DNA, the CDR3 is TGTGCCAGCAGCGTAGGAGGAAATAGTGGGTCCACAGATACGCAGTATTTT.

The chain joins TRBV30 to TRBJ1-5; D gene uncertain. The CDR3 sequence is 17 residues long. V lost 0 bases and J 0 bases, leaving 15 bases between the germline ends. Germline CDR1 and CDR2: GTSNPN and SVGIG (reference sequence). CDR3 nucleotide sequence: TGTGCCTGGAGTGTAAACCCCCCAGGAAATAGCAATCAGCCCCAGCATTTT. It codes for CAWSVNPPGNSNQPQHF.

The chain combines TRBV9 with TRBJ2-3, with D unresolved. This CDR3 is 14 amino acids long. Per germline, CDR1 SGDLS and CDR2 YYNGEE. Trimming removed 0 bases from V and 4 bases from J, with 9 bases in between. CDR3 nucleotide sequence: TGTGCCAGCAGCGTAGGTTCCCCCCCAGATACGCAGTATTTT. Translating it yields CASSVGSPPDTQYF.

Comments on this clone: Germline is not matched at one junction end, which may reflect a read error. This same CDR3 is encoded by further DNA sequences in the sample. The chain carries TRBV2 and TRBJ2-4, with D perhaps matching TRBD1 or TRBD2 (5 bases each). The CDR3 is 12 residues long. CDR1 is SNHLY, CDR2 FYNNEI, per germline. The CDR3 sequence: CASTVTGTIQYF. Here the CDR3 DNA reads TGTGCCAGCACCGTGACGGGGACCATTCAGTATTTC.

This sequence joins TRBV19 and TRBJ1-5, with a possible D match to TRBD1 (5 bases). Germline-derived CDR1 and CDR2 are LNHDA and SQIVND (reference sequence). The germline V and J ends were trimmed by 6 bases and 6 bases, with 18 bases remaining between them. CDR3 size: 15 residues. CDR3 sequence (DNA): TGTGCCAGTAGCTACTCGTGGGGGGGGTTTCAGCCCCAGCATTTT. Translation: CASSYSWGGFQPQHF.

This rearrangement joins TRBV6-5 to TRBJ2-1; D unclear. Germline V gives CDR1 MNHEY, CDR2 SVGAGI. Trimming pared 4 bases from V and 0 bases from J, leaving 13 bases between. This CDR3 contains 16 residues. The CDR3 loop is CASSLRRQASYNEQFF. Here the CDR3 DNA reads TGTGCCAGCAGTTTAAGAAGGCAAGCCTCCTACAATGAGCAGTTCTTC.

The V gene is TRBV18, the J gene TRBJ1-5; D not resolved. Trimming took off 2 bases at V and 3 bases at J, with 8 bases between the two ends. The V gene's germline CDR1 is KGHSH and CDR2 LQKENI. The CDR3 consists of 14 residues. In nucleotides, the CDR3 is TGTGCCAGCTCACCAGAACGGAACAATCAGCCCCAGCATTTT. Its protein is CASSPERNNQPQHF.

The rearrangement uses TRBV4-1 and TRBJ2-7; D possibly corresponds to TRBD2 (5 bases). The CDR3 is 16 amino acids. CDR1 and CDR2 (germline): MGHRA, YSYEKL. Trimming removed 1 base from V and 3 bases from J, with 16 bases in between. CDR3 sequence reads: CASSQGRTTADYEQYF. CDR3 DNA sequence: TGCGCCAGCAGCCAAGGAAGAACCACAGCGGACTACGAGCAGTACTTC.

V is TRBV4-2 and J is TRBJ2-1; 7 bases fit TRBD2. V lost 0 bases to trimming and J lost 8 bases; unmatched junction nucleotides: 13. CDR3 length: 17 residues. The germline V gene has CDR1 LGHNA and CDR2 YNFKEQ. The DNA of the CDR3 is TGTGCCAGCAGCCAAGATAGGCGTAGCGGGTTAATCGATGAGCAGTTCTTC. Its translation: CASSQDRRSGLIDEQFF.

The chain is built from TRBV5-1 and TRBJ1-2; 10 nucleotides align to TRBD1. J was trimmed by 0 bases and V by 7 bases; bases with no gene match: 0. Germline CDR1 is SGHRS and CDR2 is YFSETQ. This CDR3 has 13 residues. The CDR3 DNA sequence: TGCGCCAGCGGGACAGGGGCTAACTATGGCTACACCTTC. Protein sequence: CASGTGANYGYTF.

This clone was counted once. Within the sample, other DNA sequences also encode this same CDR3. The CDR3 bases are TGCGCCAGCAGTCTTGACAGGGGGGGAGGAAACACCATATATTTT. Encoded protein: CASSLDRGGGNTIYF. V gene TRBV4-1 combines with J gene TRBJ1-3, with 9 nucleotides matching TRBD1. Germline V lookup: CDR1 MGHRA, CDR2 YSYEKL. The CDR3 totals 15 residues. Trimming at V came to 6 bases and at J to 4 bases, leaving 7 bases not matched to a gene.